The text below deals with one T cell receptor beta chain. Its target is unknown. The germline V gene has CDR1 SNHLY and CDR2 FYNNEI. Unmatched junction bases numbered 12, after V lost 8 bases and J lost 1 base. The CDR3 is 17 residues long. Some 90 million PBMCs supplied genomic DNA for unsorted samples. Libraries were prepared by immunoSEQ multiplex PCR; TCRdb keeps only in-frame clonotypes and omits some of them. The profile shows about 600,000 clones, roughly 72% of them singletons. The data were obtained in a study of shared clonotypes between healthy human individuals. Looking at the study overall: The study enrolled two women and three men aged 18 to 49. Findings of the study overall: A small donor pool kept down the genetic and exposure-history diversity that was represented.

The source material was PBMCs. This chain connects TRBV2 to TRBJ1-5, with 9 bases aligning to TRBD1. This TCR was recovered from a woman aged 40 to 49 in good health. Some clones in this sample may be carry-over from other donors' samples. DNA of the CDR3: TGTGCCAGCCGCCGGGACAGGGTTTTTGTCAGCAATCAGCCCCAGCATTTT. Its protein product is CASRRDRVFVSNQPQHF.